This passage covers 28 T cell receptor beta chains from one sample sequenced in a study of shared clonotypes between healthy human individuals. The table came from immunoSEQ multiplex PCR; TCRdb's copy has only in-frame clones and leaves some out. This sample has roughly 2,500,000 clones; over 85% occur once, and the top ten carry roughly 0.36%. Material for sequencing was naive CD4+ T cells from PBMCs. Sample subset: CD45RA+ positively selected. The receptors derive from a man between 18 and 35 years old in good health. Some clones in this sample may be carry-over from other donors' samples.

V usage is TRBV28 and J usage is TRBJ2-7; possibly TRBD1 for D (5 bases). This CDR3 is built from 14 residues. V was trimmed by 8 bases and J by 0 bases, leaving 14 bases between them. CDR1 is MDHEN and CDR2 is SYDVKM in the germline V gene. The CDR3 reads CASWSQGDSYEQYF. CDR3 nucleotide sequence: TGTGCCAGCTGGAGCCAGGGCGACTCCTACGAGCAGTACTTC. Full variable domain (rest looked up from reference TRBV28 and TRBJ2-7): DVKVTQSSRYLVKRTGEKVFLECVQDMDHENMFWYRQDPGLGLRLIYFSYDVKMKEKGDIPEGYSVSREKKERFSLILESASTNQTSMYLCASWSQGDSYEQYFGPGTRLTVT.

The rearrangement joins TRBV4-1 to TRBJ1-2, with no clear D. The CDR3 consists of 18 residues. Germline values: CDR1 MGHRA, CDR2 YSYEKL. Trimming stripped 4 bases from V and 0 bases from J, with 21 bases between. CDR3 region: CASSPSSRRPLTNYGYTF. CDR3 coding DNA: TGCGCCAGCAGCCCAAGCAGCCGCCGACCACTCACTAACTATGGCTACACCTTC.

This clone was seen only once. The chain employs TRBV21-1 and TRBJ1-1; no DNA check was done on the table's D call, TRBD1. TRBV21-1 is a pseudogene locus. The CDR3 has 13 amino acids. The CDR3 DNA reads TGTGCCAGCAGCAAACCCCCAGGGACTGAAGCTTTCTTT. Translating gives CASSKPPGTEAFF.

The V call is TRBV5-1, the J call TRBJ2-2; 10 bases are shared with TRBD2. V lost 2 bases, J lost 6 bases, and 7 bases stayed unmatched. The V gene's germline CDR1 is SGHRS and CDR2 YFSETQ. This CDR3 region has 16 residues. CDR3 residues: CASSFIELAGAGELFF. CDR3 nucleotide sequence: TGCGCCAGCAGCTTTATAGAGCTAGCGGGAGCCGGGGAGCTGTTTTTT.

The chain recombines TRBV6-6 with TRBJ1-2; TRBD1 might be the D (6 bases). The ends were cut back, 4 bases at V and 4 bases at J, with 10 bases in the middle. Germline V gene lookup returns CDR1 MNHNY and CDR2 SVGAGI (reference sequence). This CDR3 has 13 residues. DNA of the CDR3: TGTGCCAGCAGTTCAACAGGGATCTATGGCTACACCTTC. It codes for CASSSTGIYGYTF.

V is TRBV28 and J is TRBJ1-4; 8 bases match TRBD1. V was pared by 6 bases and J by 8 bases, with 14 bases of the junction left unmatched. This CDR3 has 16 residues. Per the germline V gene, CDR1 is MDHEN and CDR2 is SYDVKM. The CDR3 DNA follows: TGTGCCAGCAGCGCCCCGCGGGGCAGGGGGCGGGAAAAACTGTTTTTT. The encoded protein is CASSAPRGRGREKLFF.

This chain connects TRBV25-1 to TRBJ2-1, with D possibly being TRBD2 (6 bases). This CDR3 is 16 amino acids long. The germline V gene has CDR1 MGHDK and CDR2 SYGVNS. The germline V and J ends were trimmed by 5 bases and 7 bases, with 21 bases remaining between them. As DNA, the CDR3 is TGTGCCAGCAGTCCGCCCCTAGGTCCGGCGGGGAATGAGCAGTTCTTC. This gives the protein CASSPPLGPAGNEQFF.

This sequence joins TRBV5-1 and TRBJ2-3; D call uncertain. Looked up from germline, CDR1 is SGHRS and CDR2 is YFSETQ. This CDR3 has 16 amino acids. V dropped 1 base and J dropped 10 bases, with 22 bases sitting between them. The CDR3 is CASSLPRALYQDAQYF. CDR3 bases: TGCGCCAGCAGCTTGCCTCGCGCGCTCTATCAGGATGCGCAGTATTTT.

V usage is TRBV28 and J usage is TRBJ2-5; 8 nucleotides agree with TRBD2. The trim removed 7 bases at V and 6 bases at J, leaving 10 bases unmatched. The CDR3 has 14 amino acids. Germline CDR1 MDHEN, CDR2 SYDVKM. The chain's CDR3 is CASNTPGGRQTQYF. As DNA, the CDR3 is TGTGCCAGCAATACTCCGGGCGGGAGGCAGACCCAGTACTTC.

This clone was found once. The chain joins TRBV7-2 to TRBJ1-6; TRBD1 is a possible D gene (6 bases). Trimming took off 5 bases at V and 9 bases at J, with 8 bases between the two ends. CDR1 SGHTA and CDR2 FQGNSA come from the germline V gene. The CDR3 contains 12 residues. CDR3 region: CASSDRFSPLHF. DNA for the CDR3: TGTGCCAGCAGCGACAGGTTTTCACCCCTCCACTTT.

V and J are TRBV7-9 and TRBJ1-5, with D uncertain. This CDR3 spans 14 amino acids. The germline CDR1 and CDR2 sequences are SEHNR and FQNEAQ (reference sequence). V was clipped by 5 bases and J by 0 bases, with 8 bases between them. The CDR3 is CASSGSNSNQPQHF. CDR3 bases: TGTGCCAGCAGCGGGTCGAATAGCAATCAGCCCCAGCATTTT.

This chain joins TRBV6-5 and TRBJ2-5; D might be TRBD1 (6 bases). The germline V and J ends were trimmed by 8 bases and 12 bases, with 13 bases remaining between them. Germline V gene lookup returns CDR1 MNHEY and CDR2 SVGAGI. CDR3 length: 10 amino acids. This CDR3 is CASGLEGEYF. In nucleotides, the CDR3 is TGTGCCAGCGGCCTCGAGGGGGAGTACTTC.

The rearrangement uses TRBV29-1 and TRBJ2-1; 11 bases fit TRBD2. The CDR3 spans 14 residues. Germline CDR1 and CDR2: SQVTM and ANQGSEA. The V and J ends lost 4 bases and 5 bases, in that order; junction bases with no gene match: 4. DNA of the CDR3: TGCAGCGTTGTACTAGCGGGAGTCCACAATGAGCAGTTCTTC. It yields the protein CSVVLAGVHNEQFF.

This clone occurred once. The CDR3 is CASSPPRAADTQYF. Written as DNA, the CDR3 is TGTGCCAGCAGTCCCCCCCGGGCAGCAGATACGCAGTATTTT. The chain recombines TRBV28 with TRBJ2-3, with D uncertain. The CDR3 spans 14 residues. The ends were cut back, 5 bases at V and 4 bases at J, with 13 bases in the middle. The V gene's germline CDR1 is MDHEN and CDR2 SYDVKM.

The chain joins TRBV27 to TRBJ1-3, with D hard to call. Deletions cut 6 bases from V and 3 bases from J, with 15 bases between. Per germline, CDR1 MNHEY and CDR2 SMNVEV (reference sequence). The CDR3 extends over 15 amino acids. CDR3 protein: CASRSSGGRGNTIYF. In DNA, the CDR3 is TGTGCCAGCAGATCCTCGGGAGGACGTGGAAACACCATATATTTT.

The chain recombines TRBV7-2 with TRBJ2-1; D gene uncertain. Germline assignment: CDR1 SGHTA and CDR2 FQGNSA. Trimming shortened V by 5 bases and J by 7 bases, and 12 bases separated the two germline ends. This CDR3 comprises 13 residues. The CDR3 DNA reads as TGTGCCAGCAGCCCCGAGGCGCTGAATGAGCAGTTCTTC. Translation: CASSPEALNEQFF.

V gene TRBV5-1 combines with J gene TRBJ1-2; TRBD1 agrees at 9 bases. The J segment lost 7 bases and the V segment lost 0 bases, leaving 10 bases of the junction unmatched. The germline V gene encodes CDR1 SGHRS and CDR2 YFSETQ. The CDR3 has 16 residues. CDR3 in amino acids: CASSLEQGQGSLGYTF. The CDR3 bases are TGCGCCAGCAGCTTGGAGCAGGGACAGGGCTCTCTTGGCTACACCTTC.

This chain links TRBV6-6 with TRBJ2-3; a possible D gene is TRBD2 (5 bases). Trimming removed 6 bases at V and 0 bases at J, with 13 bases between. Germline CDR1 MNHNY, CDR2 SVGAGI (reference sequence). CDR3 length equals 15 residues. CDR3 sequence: CASSGRTGSTDTQYF. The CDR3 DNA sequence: TGTGCCAGCAGCGGCAGGACGGGGAGCACAGATACGCAGTATTTT.

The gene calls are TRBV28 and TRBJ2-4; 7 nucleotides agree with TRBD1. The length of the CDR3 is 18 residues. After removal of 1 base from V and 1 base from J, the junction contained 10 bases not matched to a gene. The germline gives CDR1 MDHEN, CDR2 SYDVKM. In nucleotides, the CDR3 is TGTGCCAGCAGTTTATTCACGACAGGGCGGCCGGCCAAAAACATTCAGTACTTC. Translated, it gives CASSLFTTGRPAKNIQYF.

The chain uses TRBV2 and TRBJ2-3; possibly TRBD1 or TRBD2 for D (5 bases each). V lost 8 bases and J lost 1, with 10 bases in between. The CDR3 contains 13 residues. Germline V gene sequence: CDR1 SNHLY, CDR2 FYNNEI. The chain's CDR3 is CASLGRGTDTQYF. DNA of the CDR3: TGTGCCAGCCTGGGGCGGGGCACAGATACGCAGTATTTT.

This CDR3 is CASSKREMNTEAFF. DNA of the CDR3: TGTGCCAGTAGCAAACGGGAGATGAACACTGAAGCTTTCTTT. The rearrangement links TRBV19 to TRBJ1-1; D is unresolved. The V and J ends lost 6 bases and 0 bases respectively, with 11 bases between them. The length of the CDR3 is 14 residues. The V gene's germline CDR1 is LNHDA and CDR2 SQIVND (reference sequence).

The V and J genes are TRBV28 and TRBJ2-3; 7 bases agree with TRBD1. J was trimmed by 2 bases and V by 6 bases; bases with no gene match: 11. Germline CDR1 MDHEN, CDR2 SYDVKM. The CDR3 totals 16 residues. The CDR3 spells CASSPAGTANTDTQYF. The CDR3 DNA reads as TGTGCCAGCAGCCCCGCCGGGACAGCAAACACAGATACGCAGTATTTT.

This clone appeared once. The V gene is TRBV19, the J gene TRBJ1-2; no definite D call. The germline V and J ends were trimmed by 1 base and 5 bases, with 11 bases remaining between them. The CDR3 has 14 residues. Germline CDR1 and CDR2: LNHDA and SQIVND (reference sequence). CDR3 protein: CASSIGRRNYGYTF. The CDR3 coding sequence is TGTGCCAGTAGTATAGGTAGAAGGAATTATGGCTACACCTTC.

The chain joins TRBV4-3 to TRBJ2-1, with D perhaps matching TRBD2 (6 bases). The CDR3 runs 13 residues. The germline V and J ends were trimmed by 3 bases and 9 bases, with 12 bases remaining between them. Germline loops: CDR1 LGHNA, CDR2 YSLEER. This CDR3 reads CASSQAWGGEQFF. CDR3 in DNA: TGCGCCAGCAGCCAGGCCTGGGGAGGTGAGCAGTTCTTC.

Written as DNA, the CDR3 is TGTGCCAGCAGCCAGCCACGACAGGGGGCGGACGAAAAACTGTTTTTT. Protein sequence: CASSQPRQGADEKLFF. The rearrangement links TRBV7-9 to TRBJ1-4; 10 nucleotides line up with TRBD1. Trimming removed 5 bases from V and 8 bases from J; junction bases left unmatched: 11. In germline, CDR1 is SEHNR, CDR2 FQNEAQ (reference sequence). The CDR3 runs 16 residues.

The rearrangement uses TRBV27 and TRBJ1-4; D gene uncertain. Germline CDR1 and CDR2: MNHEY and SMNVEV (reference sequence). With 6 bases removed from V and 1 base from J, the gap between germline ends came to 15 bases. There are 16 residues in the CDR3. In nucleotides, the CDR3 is TGTGCCAGCAGCCGGGTGGGTTGGATAACTAATGAAAAACTGTTTTTT. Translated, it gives CASSRVGWITNEKLFF.

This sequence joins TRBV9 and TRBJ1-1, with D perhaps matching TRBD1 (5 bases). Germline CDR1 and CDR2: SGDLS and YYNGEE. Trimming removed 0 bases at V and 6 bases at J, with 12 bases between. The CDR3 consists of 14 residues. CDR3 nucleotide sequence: TGTGCCAGCAGCGTAGATGCAGGGTGGGCTGAAGCTTTCTTT. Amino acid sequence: CASSVDAGWAEAFF. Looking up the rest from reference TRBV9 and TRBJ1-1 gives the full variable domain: DSGVTQTPKHLITATGQRVTLRCSPRSGDLSVYWYQQSLDQGLQFLIQYYNGEERAKGNILERFSAQQFPDLHSELNLSSLELGDSALYFCASSVDAGWAEAFFGQGTRLTVV.

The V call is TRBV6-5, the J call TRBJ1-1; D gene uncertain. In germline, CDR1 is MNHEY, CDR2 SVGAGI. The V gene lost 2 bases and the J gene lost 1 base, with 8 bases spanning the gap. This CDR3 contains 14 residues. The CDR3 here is CASSYKHRNTEAFF. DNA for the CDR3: TGTGCCAGCAGTTACAAACACAGGAACACTGAAGCTTTCTTT.